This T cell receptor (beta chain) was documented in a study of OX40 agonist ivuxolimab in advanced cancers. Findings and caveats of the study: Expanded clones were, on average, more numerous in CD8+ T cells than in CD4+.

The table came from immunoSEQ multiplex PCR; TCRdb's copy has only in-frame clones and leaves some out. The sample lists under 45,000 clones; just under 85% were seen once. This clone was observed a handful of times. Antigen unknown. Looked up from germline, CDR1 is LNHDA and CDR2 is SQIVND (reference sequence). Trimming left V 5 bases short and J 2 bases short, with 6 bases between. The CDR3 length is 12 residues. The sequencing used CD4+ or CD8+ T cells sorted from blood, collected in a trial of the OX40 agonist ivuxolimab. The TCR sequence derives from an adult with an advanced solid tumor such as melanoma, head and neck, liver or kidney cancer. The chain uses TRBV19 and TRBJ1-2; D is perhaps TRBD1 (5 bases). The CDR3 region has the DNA TGTGCCAGTAGTCGGGACAACTATGGCTACACCTTC. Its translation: CASSRDNYGYTF.